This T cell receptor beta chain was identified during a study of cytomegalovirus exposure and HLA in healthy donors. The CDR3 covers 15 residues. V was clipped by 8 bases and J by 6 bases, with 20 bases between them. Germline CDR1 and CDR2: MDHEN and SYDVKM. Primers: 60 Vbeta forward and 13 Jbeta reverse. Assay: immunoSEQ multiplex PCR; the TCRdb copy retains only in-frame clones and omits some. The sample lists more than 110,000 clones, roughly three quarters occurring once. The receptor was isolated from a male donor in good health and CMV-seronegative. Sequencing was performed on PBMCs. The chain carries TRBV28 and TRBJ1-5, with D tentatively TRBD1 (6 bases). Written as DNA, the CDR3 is TGTGCCAGCCGCCTACCTCCAGGGGAGGGTCAGCCCCAGCATTTT. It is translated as CASRLPPGEGQPQHF.